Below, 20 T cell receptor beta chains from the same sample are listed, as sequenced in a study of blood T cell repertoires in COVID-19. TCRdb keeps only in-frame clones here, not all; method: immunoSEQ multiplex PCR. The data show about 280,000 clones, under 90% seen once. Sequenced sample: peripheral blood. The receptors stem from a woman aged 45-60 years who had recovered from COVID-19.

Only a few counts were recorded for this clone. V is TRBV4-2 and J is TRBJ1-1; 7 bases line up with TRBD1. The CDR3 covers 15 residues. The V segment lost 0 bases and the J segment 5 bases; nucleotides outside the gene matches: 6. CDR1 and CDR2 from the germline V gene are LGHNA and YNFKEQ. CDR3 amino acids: CASSQESQGRTEAFF. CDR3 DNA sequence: TGTGCCAGCAGCCAAGAATCACAGGGGCGGACTGAAGCTTTCTTT.

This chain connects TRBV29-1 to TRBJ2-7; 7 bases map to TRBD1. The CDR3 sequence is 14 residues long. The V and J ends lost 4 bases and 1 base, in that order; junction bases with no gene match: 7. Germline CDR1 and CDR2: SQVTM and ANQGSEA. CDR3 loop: CSVVDRSLSYEQYF. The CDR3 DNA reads TGCAGCGTTGTGGACAGGTCCCTTTCCTACGAGCAGTACTTC.

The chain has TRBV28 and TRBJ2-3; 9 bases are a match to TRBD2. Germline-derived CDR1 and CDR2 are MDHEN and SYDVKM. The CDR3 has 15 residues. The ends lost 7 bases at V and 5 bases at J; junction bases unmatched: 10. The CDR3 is CASIPSGDFGDTQYF. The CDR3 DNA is TGTGCCAGCATTCCTAGCGGGGACTTTGGAGATACGCAGTATTTT.

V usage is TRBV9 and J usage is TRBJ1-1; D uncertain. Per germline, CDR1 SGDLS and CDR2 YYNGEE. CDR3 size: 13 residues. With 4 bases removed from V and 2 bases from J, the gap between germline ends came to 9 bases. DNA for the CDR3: TGTGCCAGCAGCCAAGGACTTAACACTGAAGCTTTCTTT. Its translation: CASSQGLNTEAFF.

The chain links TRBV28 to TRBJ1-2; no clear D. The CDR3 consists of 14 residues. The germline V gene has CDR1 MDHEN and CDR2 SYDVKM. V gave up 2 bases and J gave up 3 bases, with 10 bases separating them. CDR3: CASSLGAGHYGYTF. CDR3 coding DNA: TGTGCCAGCAGTTTAGGTGCAGGCCACTATGGCTACACCTTC.

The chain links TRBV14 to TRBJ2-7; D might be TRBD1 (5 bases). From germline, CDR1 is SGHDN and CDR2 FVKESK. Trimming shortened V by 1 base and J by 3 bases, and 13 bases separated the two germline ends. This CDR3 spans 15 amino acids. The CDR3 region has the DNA TGTGCCAGCAGCCAAGGGCAGGGCCCGTACTACGAGCAGTACTTC. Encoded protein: CASSQGQGPYYEQYF.

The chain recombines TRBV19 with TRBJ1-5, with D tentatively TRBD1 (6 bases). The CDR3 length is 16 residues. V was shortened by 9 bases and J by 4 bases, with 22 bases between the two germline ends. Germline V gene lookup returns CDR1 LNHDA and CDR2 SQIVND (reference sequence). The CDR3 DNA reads TGTGCCAGAGTAGCCACGATAGAAAGGGGGAATCAGCCCCAGCATTTT. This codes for CARVATIERGNQPQHF.

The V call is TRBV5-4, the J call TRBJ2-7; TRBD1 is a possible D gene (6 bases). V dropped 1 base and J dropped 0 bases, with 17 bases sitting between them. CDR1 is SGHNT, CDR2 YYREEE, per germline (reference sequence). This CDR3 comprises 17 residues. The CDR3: CASSLTGPGRGSYEQYF. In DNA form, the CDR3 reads TGTGCCAGCAGCTTGACGGGTCCGGGCAGGGGCTCCTACGAGCAGTACTTC. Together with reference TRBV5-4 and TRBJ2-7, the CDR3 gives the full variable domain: ETGVTQSPTHLIKTRGQQVTLRCSSQSGHNTVSWYQQALGQGPQFIFQYYREEENGRGNFPPRFSGLQFPNYSSELNVNALELDDSALYLCASSLTGPGRGSYEQYFGPGTRLTVT.

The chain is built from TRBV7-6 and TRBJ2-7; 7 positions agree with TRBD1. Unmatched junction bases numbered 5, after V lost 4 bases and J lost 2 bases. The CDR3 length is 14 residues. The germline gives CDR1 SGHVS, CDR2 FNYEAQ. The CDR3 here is CASSSRQGTYEQYF. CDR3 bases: TGTGCCAGCAGCTCTAGACAGGGAACCTACGAGCAGTACTTC.

CDR3 nucleotides: TGTGCCAGCAGTTTAAATCCGGGATCTCTAGCCAAAAACATTCAGTACTTC. It is translated as CASSLNPGSLAKNIQYF. The chain employs TRBV27 and TRBJ2-4; weak D call: TRBD2 (5 bases). The V gene lost 2 bases and the J gene lost 0 bases, with 14 bases spanning the gap. Germline CDR1 MNHEY, CDR2 SMNVEV (reference sequence). The CDR3 spans 17 residues.

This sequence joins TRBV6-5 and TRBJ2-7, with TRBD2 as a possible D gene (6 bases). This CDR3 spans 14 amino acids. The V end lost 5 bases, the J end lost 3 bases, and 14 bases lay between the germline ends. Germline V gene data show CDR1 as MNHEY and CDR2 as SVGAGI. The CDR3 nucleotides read TGTGCCAGCAGTATTCTAGCGAGAAGCTACGAGCAGTACTTC. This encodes CASSILARSYEQYF.

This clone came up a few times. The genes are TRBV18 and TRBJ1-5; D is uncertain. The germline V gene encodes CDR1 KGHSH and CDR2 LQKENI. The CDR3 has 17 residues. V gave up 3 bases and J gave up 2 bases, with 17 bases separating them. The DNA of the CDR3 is TGTGCCAGCTCACCTATGGGAGGAGGGAGAGGCAATCAGCCCCAGCATTTT. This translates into CASSPMGGGRGNQPQHF.

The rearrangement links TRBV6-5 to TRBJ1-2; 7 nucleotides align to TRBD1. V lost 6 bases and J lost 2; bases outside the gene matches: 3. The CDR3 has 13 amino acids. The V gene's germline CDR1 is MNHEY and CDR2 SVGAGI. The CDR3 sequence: CASSLGQNYGYTF. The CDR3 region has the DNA TGTGCCAGCAGCCTGGGACAGAACTATGGCTACACCTTC.

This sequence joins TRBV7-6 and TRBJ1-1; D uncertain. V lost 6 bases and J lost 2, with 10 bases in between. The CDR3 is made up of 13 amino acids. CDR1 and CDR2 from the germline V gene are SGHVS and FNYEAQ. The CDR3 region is CASSYTANTEAFF. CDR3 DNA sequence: TGTGCCAGCAGTTATACAGCAAACACTGAAGCTTTCTTT.

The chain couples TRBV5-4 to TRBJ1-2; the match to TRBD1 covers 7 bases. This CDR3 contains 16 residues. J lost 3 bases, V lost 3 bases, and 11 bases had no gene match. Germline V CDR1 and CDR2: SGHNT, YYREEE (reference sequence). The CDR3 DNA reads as TGTGCCAGCAGCTGGGGGGACAGAATAACCGACTATGGCTACACCTTC. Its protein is CASSWGDRITDYGYTF.

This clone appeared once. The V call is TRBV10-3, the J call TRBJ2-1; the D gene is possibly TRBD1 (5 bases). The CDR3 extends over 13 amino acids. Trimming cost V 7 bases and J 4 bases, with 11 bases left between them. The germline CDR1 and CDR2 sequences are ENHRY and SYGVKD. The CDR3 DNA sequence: TGTGCCATCAAGAACCCAGGGTACAATGAGCAGTTCTTC. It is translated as CAIKNPGYNEQFF.

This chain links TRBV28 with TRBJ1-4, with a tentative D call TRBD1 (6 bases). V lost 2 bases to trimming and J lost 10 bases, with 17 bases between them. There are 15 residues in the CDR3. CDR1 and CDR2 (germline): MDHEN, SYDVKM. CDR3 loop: CASSLMGARTRKLFF. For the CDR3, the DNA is TGTGCCAGCAGTTTAATGGGGGCGCGGACGAGAAAACTGTTTTTT.

Here the CDR3 DNA reads TGCGCCAGCAGCTCCGGACACACAACTAGCACAGATACGCAGTATTTT. Protein sequence: CASSSGHTTSTDTQYF. The chain is built from TRBV5-1 and TRBJ2-3, with a weak D call TRBD1 (5 bases). This CDR3 contains 16 residues. V was shortened by 3 bases and J by 0 bases, with 14 bases between the two germline ends. Germline assignment: CDR1 SGHRS and CDR2 YFSETQ.

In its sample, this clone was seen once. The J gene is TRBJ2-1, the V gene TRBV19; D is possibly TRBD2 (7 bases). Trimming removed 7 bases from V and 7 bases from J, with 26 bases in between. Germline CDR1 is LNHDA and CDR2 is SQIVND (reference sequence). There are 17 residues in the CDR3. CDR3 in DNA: TGTGCCAGTAAGGTGGATATGGGGGGGCCGGAAAGGAATGAGCAGTTCTTC. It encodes CASKVDMGGPERNEQFF.

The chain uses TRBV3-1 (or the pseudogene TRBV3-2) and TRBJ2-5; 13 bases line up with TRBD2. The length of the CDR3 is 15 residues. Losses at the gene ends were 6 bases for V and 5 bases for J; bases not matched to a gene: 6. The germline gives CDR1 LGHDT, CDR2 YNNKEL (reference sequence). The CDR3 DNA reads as TGTGCCAGCAGTCTACTAGCGGGGGGGCCGGAGACCCAGTACTTC. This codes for CASSLLAGGPETQYF.